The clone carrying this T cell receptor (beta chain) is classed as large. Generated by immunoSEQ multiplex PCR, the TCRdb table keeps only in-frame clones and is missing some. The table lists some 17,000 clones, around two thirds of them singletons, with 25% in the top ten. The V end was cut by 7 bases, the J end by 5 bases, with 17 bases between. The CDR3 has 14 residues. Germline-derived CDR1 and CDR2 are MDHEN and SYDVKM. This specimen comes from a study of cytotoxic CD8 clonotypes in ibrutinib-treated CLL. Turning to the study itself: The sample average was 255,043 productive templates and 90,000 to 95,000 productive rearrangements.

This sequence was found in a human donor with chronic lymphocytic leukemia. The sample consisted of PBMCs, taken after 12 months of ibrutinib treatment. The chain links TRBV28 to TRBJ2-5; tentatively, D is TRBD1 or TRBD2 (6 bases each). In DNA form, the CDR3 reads TGTGCCAGCACCCCCCCGGGGGCGAGTGAGACCCAGTACTTC. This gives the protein CASTPPGASETQYF.